The 30 T cell receptor beta chains below all came from one sample that was sequenced in a study of response to subunit inactivated influenza vaccine. TCRdb passed the RT-PCR reads through MiXCR, listing each CDR3 protein once. The sample lists around 530,000 distinct CDR3 sequences, 15% to 20% occurring once. The specimen comprised CD4+ T cells sorted from PBMCs, sampled less than 30 months after vaccination. All receptors derive from a man aged 50 to 75 who received an inactivated influenza vaccine.

This clonotype was counted a few times. This chain joins TRBV29-1 and TRBJ2-2; 9 bases align to TRBD1. The germline CDR1 and CDR2 sequences are SQVTM and ANQGSEA. The CDR3 extends over 13 amino acids. After removal of 5 bases from V and 4 bases from J, the junction contained 2 bases not matched to a gene. CDR3 residues: CSVRQGVTGELFF. CDR3 DNA sequence: TGCAGCGTTAGACAGGGGGTCACCGGGGAGCTGTTTTTT.

The J gene is TRBJ1-6, the V gene TRBV9, with D possibly TRBD1 on 6 matching bases. CDR1 is SGDLS and CDR2 is YYNGEE in the germline V gene. The CDR3 has 17 residues. V was cut by 0 bases and J by 5 bases, with 15 bases left in between. CDR3 sequence: CASSVEGGGRHNSPLHF. The CDR3 bases are TGTGCCAGCAGCGTAGAAGGAGGGGGACGGCATAATTCACCCCTCCACTTT.

The chain's CDR3 is CASSPPPGVGAFF. The DNA of the CDR3 is TGTGCCAGCTCACCACCCCCAGGTGTCGGGGCTTTCTTT. J is TRBJ1-1 and V is TRBV18; D unclear. CDR3 length: 13 amino acids. The germline V and J ends were trimmed by 0 bases and 11 bases, with 13 bases remaining between them. CDR1 is KGHSH, CDR2 LQKENI, per germline.

This sequence joins TRBV7-2 and TRBJ2-4; D perhaps matches TRBD1 (5 bases). The length of the CDR3 is 16 residues. V shed 1 base and J shed 6 bases, with 16 bases lying between them. CDR1 is SGHTA and CDR2 is FQGNSA in the germline V gene. CDR3 in amino acids: CASSLVGIGVRNIQYF. The CDR3 bases are TGTGCCAGCAGCTTAGTCGGAATAGGGGTGAGAAACATTCAGTACTTC. The complete variable domain, with remaining parts taken from reference TRBV7-2 and TRBJ2-4, reads GAGVSQSPSNKVTEKGKDVELRCDPISGHTALYWYRQSLGQGLEFLIYFQGNSAPDKSGLPSDRFSAERTGGSVSTLTIQRTQQEDSAVYLCASSLVGIGVRNIQYFGAGTRLSVL.

This clonotype was observed at least ten times. The chain has TRBV5-1 and TRBJ2-1, with 11 bases matching TRBD2. This CDR3 has 17 amino acids. V trimming: 3 bases; J trimming: 0 bases; junction bases outside the gene matches: 5. CDR1 and CDR2 from the germline V gene are SGHRS and YFSETQ. For the CDR3, the DNA is TGCGCCAGCAGCTACCTAGCGGGAGGTTCCTCCTACAATGAGCAGTTCTTC. Amino acids: CASSYLAGGSSYNEQFF.

In its sample, this clonotype was seen a few times. The CDR3 sequence: CSARRAGGGVNQPQHF. Written as DNA, the CDR3 is TGCAGTGCTAGAAGGGCAGGGGGCGGTGTGAATCAGCCCCAGCATTTT. The chain uses TRBV20-1 and TRBJ1-5, with 8 positions matching TRBD1. The germline gives CDR1 DFQATT, CDR2 SNEGSKA (reference sequence). The CDR3 has 16 residues. The V segment lost 2 bases and the J segment 4 bases; nucleotides outside the gene matches: 10.

V usage is TRBV12-3 or TRBV12-4 and J usage is TRBJ1-3, with a possible D match to TRBD1 (6 bases). Trimming took off 1 base at V and 4 bases at J, with 14 bases between the two ends. This CDR3 contains 16 residues. The CDR3 loop is CASSLGSQGSGNTIYF. The DNA of the CDR3 is TGTGCCAGCAGTTTAGGGAGCCAGGGGTCAGGAAACACCATATATTTT.

The gene calls are TRBV7-2 and TRBJ1-2; 7 nucleotides line up with TRBD1. Looked up from germline, CDR1 is SGHTA and CDR2 is FQGNSA. The length of the CDR3 is 16 residues. Trimming took 2 bases from V and 2 from J; bases not matched to a gene: 8. In nucleotides, the CDR3 is TGTGCCAGCAGCTTACGTGCGGGACAGACGAACTATGGCTACACCTTC. Amino acids: CASSLRAGQTNYGYTF. Complete variable domain (other parts from reference TRBV7-2 and TRBJ1-2): GAGVSQSPSNKVTEKGKDVELRCDPISGHTALYWYRQSLGQGLEFLIYFQGNSAPDKSGLPSDRFSAERTGGSVSTLTIQRTQQEDSAVYLCASSLRAGQTNYGYTFGSGTRLTVV.

This clonotype was observed a few times. The chain employs TRBV7-6 and TRBJ2-3; D not resolved. Germline CDR1 is SGHVS and CDR2 is FNYEAQ. Trimming stripped 2 bases from V and 4 bases from J, with 25 bases between. The CDR3 length is 19 residues. CDR3 protein: CASSLSIGDTVFRPDTQYF. The CDR3 bases are TGTGCCAGCAGCTTATCCATAGGTGACACCGTCTTCAGGCCAGATACGCAGTATTTT.

V gene TRBV4-2 combines with J gene TRBJ2-1; D possibly corresponds to TRBD2 (5 bases). This CDR3 contains 15 residues. Trimming removed 1 base from V and 6 bases from J, with 13 bases in between. The germline gives CDR1 LGHNA, CDR2 YNFKEQ. As DNA, the CDR3 is TGTGCCAGCAGCCAAGGGCCTAGCCGGCCCAATGAGCAGTTCTTC. This codes for CASSQGPSRPNEQFF.

This clonotype was counted between two and nine times. V gene TRBV5-5 combines with J gene TRBJ2-2, with D perhaps matching TRBD1 (6 bases). The germline V and J ends were trimmed by 4 bases and 2 bases, with 12 bases remaining between them. The germline CDR1 and CDR2 sequences are SGHKS and YYEKEE (reference sequence). The CDR3 sequence is 15 residues long. CDR3 sequence (DNA): TGTGCCAGCAGCCCCGGGACATTCAACACCGGGGAGCTGTTTTTT. This sequence encodes CASSPGTFNTGELFF.

This clonotype has more than one count but fewer than ten. The V gene is TRBV12-3 or TRBV12-4, the J gene TRBJ2-3, with 9 bases lining up with TRBD1. J gave up 6 bases and V 5 bases, and 9 bases lay outside the gene matches. This CDR3 contains 15 residues. CDR3 coding DNA: TGTGCCAGCAGTCCACAGGGGGCCGTGTGGGATACGCAGTATTTT. Protein: CASSPQGAVWDTQYF.

The J gene is TRBJ1-3, the V gene TRBV20-1; maybe TRBD1 (5 bases). The V gene lost 5 bases and the J gene lost 0 bases, with 11 bases spanning the gap. The CDR3 consists of 14 residues. Germline V gene lookup returns CDR1 DFQATT and CDR2 SNEGSKA (reference sequence). The CDR3 coding sequence is TGCAGTGCTTCCCGGGACTTCTCTGGAAACACCATATATTTT. Amino acids: CSASRDFSGNTIYF.

The chain is built from TRBV7-7 and TRBJ2-7; TRBD2 is a possible D gene (6 bases). Germline CDR1 SSHAT, CDR2 FNYEAQ (reference sequence). V was pared by 3 bases and J by 0 bases, with 12 bases between. The CDR3 is 15 residues long. CDR3: CASSLNDGSSYEQYF. DNA of the CDR3: TGTGCCAGCAGCTTGAACGACGGGAGCTCCTACGAGCAGTACTTC.

This clonotype was recorded a few times. The chain carries TRBV5-1 and TRBJ1-6, with a tentative D call TRBD1 (5 bases). The CDR3 totals 16 residues. V lost 0 bases and J lost 8, with 15 bases in between. Germline assignment: CDR1 SGHRS and CDR2 YFSETQ. The CDR3 region is CASSLGRGGSDSPLHF. The CDR3, as DNA: TGCGCCAGCAGCTTGGGGCGGGGGGGGTCGGATTCACCCCTCCACTTT. Combining the CDR3 with reference TRBV5-1 and TRBJ1-6 gives the whole variable domain KAGVTQTPRYLIKTRGQQVTLSCSPISGHRSVSWYQQTPGQGLQFLFEYFSETQRNKGNFPGRFSGRQFSNSRSEMNVSTLELGDSALYLCASSLGRGGSDSPLHFGNGTRLTVT.

The chain couples TRBV3-1 to TRBJ1-1; the D gene is possibly TRBD1 (6 bases). The CDR3 is 14 residues long. Germline values: CDR1 LGHDT, CDR2 YNNKEL (reference sequence). Between the trimmed V and J ends, which lost 4 bases and 8 bases, there was a span of 17 bases. The CDR3 bases are TGTGCCAGCAGCCCAACAGGGTCGTCCCTGGAAGCTTTCTTT. It codes for CASSPTGSSLEAFF. The complete variable domain, with remaining parts taken from reference TRBV3-1 and TRBJ1-1, reads DTAVSQTPKYLVTQMGNDKSIKCEQNLGHDTMYWYKQDSKKFLKIMFSYNNKELIINETVPNRFSPKSPDKAHLNLHINSLELGDSAVYFCASSPTGSSLEAFFGQGTRLTVV.

A few counts support this clonotype. This chain joins TRBV28 and TRBJ2-5; the D gene is possibly TRBD2 (6 bases). Germline V gene data show CDR1 as MDHEN and CDR2 as SYDVKM. There are 13 residues in the CDR3. Deletions cut 7 bases from V and 8 bases from J, with 17 bases between. CDR3 nucleotides: TGTGCCAGCACCCCCCCGGGGGTTGATACCCAGTACTTC. Residues: CASTPPGVDTQYF.

The chain couples TRBV4-3 to TRBJ2-6; D is possibly TRBD2 (6 bases). V shed 0 bases and J shed 1 base, with 10 bases lying between them. This CDR3 has 17 residues. CDR1 and CDR2 (germline): LGHNA, YSLEER. CDR3 coding DNA: TGCGCCAGCAGCCAAGATCGCGGGACTTCTGGGGCCAACGTCCTGACTTTC. It encodes CASSQDRGTSGANVLTF.

J is TRBJ1-5 and V is TRBV27; 9 positions agree with TRBD1. The length of the CDR3 is 16 residues. The germline CDR1 and CDR2 sequences are MNHEY and SMNVEV (reference sequence). With 5 bases clipped from V and 7 bases from J, the junction kept 12 bases outside the gene matches. CDR3 loop: CASSPRSGTGNQPQHF. The CDR3 DNA follows: TGTGCCAGCAGTCCAAGATCCGGGACAGGGAACCAGCCCCAGCATTTT.

This clonotype was observed a handful of times. The genes are TRBV20-1 and TRBJ2-2; TRBD1 might be the D (6 bases). This CDR3 spans 13 amino acids. Trimming took off 3 bases at V and 6 bases at J, with 11 bases between the two ends. Germline values: CDR1 DFQATT, CDR2 SNEGSKA (reference sequence). The CDR3 DNA sequence: TGCAGTGCTAGGAACACAGGGCCCGGGGAGCTGTTTTTT. Protein product: CSARNTGPGELFF.

The table lists this clonotype with a few counts. The V and J genes are TRBV20-1 and TRBJ2-1; 10 bases match TRBD2. Trimming cost V 6 bases and J 8 bases; bases outside gene matches: 13. Germline V lookup: CDR1 DFQATT, CDR2 SNEGSKA (reference sequence). This CDR3 is 15 amino acids long. CDR3 sequence (DNA): TGCAGTGCCATACATCCTAGCGGGAGAAACGATGAGCAGTTCTTC. Its protein is CSAIHPSGRNDEQFF.

The chain combines TRBV6-2 or TRBV6-3 with TRBJ2-2, with 11 nucleotides matching TRBD2. Germline assignment: CDR1 MNHEY and CDR2 SVGEGT. The CDR3 has 14 amino acids. After removal of 9 bases from V and 4 bases from J, the junction contained 4 bases not matched to a gene. CDR3 amino acids: CASGLAGGTGELFF. DNA for the CDR3: TGTGCCAGTGGTCTAGCGGGAGGCACCGGGGAGCTGTTTTTT.

This clonotype occurred a few times. The J gene is TRBJ2-5, the V gene TRBV15; tentatively, D is TRBD1 (7 bases). CDR3 length: 15 amino acids. The germline gives CDR1 LNHNV, CDR2 YYDKDF (reference sequence). Trimming pared 8 bases from V and 3 bases from J, leaving 19 bases between. DNA for the CDR3: TGTGCCACCCAAAGACAGGGAGGTTTCGAAGAGACCCAGTACTTC. Translation gives CATQRQGGFEETQYF.

This clonotype was found many times. The V and J genes are TRBV12-3 or TRBV12-4 and TRBJ1-4; D is ambiguous. V was shortened by 6 bases and J by 8 bases, with 7 bases between the two germline ends. This CDR3 is built from 11 residues. The CDR3 is CASSHIEKLFF. CDR3 DNA: TGTGCCAGCAGCCACATAGAAAAACTGTTTTTT.

Remarks on this clonotype: Mismatch with germline at one junction end may stem from a read error. The V gene is TRBV12-3 or TRBV12-4, the J gene TRBJ1-1; no clear D gene. The CDR3 runs to 15 residues. The CDR3 loop is CARSLERALNTEAFF. The CDR3 bases are TGTGCCAGGAGTTTAGAGAGGGCTTTGAACACGGAAGCTTTCTTT.

Many counts were recorded for this clonotype. V gene TRBV10-3 combines with J gene TRBJ1-5, with 11 nucleotides matching TRBD1. Unmatched junction bases numbered 6, after V lost 5 bases and J lost 0 bases. CDR1 ENHRY and CDR2 SYGVKD come from the germline V gene. This CDR3 region has 17 residues. The CDR3 here is CAISPGTGGNSNQPQHF. CDR3 in DNA: TGTGCCATCAGTCCTGGGACAGGGGGGAATAGCAATCAGCCCCAGCATTTT.

This chain links TRBV20-1 with TRBJ2-6; D not certain. This CDR3 has 14 amino acids. From germline, CDR1 is DFQATT and CDR2 SNEGSKA (reference sequence). Trimming removed 3 bases at V and 0 bases at J, with 6 bases between. CDR3 DNA: TGCAGTGCTAGGGGCTTCTCTGGGGCCAACGTCCTGACTTTC. Amino acid sequence: CSARGFSGANVLTF.

This chain connects TRBV2 to TRBJ2-7, with TRBD2 identical over 10 bases. The CDR3 extends over 15 amino acids. Germline V CDR1 and CDR2: SNHLY, FYNNEI. Trimming cost V 3 bases and J 9 bases; bases outside gene matches: 11. CDR3 DNA: TGTGCCAGCAGTGACACTAGCGGGACCTCTCATGGGCAGTACTTC. This gives the protein CASSDTSGTSHGQYF.

The chain recombines TRBV6-1 with TRBJ2-1; tentative D call: TRBD2 (6 bases). Germline V CDR1 and CDR2: MNHNS, SASEGT. The CDR3 contains 12 residues. The V end lost 4 bases, the J end lost 9 bases, and 10 bases lay between the germline ends. DNA of the CDR3: TGTGCCAGCAGTGTATTGGGACTTGAGCAGTTCTTC. As protein: CASSVLGLEQFF.

This clonotype showed up just a few times. V and J are TRBV12-3 or TRBV12-4 and TRBJ1-1, with D possibly being TRBD1 (6 bases). Trimming removed 6 bases at V and 1 base at J, with 18 bases between. CDR3 length equals 16 residues. The CDR3 DNA is TGTGCCAGCAGGCCTGACAGGAGGCGGGGGAACACTGAAGCTTTCTTT. Translating gives CASRPDRRRGNTEAFF.